This TCR beta chain was sequenced in a study of T-cell memory formation after mild COVID-19 (dated by TCRdb to the early 2020s). In terms of the full investigation: TCR sequence clusters from the two donors were found to be largely donor specific. In a couple of donors, T-cell clones that expanded and contracted after mild COVID-19 were tracked by sequencing TCRalpha and TCRbeta repertoires over time. Two young, previously healthy adult volunteers, one female and one male, were included in the cohort.

Ficoll-Paque density gradient centrifugation was the method used to isolate PBMCs. This clonotype was detected only a few times. It has no known antigen specificity. Nothing much larger sits one base from this clone, and base qualities are not available. Between the V and J ends, shortened by 2 bases and 5 bases respectively, the junction contains 13 bases. CDR1 and CDR2, per the germline V gene, are KGHSH and LQKENI. The CDR3, cysteine through phenylalanine, is 14 amino acids long. Kept here is only the CDR3 DNA, which spans 42 bases and is read in frame from base 1. Overall results and qualifications from the work: SARS-CoV-2 specificity of the second-wave clones peaking on day 37 was not confirmed. The detection of some responding clones in pre-infection memory suggests that pre-existing cross-reactive memory T cells joined the SARS-CoV-2 response. Balanced CD4/CD8 phenotypes were observed for clones contracting from day 15 to 85, whereas a bias towards CD4+ was observed for a second wave of clones expanding from day 15 to 37. The study included only two mild cases, and larger cohorts that include severe cases with pre-infection samples were judged to be necessary. Contracting CD4+ clones were located mainly in the CM and EM memory subsets, whereas CD8+ clones were found to be enriched in EMRA.

Sequencing relied on an Illumina NovaSeq 6000. TCRalpha and TCRbeta cDNA libraries were constructed by 5'RACE with constant-segment primers, with sample barcodes and unique molecular identifiers being introduced. RNA was extracted from every sample with Trizol reagent. Library amplification was performed in two PCR steps, and a second sample barcode and Illumina TruSeq adapters were introduced in the second step. The libraries were sequenced on an Illumina NovaSeq using 2 x 150 bp paired-end reads. In the source study's methods: Reads were demultiplexed and collapsed into UMI-guided consensus sequences with migec v1.2.7. Using mixcr v2.1.11, the UMI consensuses were aligned to TRA and TRB V and J templates and assembled into clonotypes. A clonotype was counted as expanded or contracted only when both edgeR and NoisET called the clonotype significant, with the noise models trained on biological replicates. For edgeR calls, the thresholds were a false discovery rate-adjusted p below 0.01 and a log2 fold-change of 1. As an exploratory analysis of dynamics, PCA with hierarchical clustering was applied to max-normalized trajectories of the 1000 most abundant clonotypes. Separately sequenced CD4+ and CD8+ repertoires were used to assign the CD4 or CD8 phenotype of responding clones. The public reads were reanalyzed by TCRdb: fastp trimming at Q25, MiXCR alignment, in-frame beta chains only. Rows merge per CDR3 protein into single entries with the most common DNA and genes. None of the V and J calls come from the authors' own analysis; TCRdb made them. The sample table contains 200,000 to 250,000 distinct CDR3 sequences; only one count was recorded for around 25% of them. The ten largest clones represent approximately 10% of the sample.

The sample consisted of PBMCs or a T cell subset sorted from them (not recorded which). The TCR was taken from an adult woman who had mild COVID-19 (a few samples of this study predate the infection). The sample titles of this study are shuffled in the database, so cell type and time point are left out; the donor was told from shared clones. This chain is built from TRBV18 and TRBJ2-7; no D gene call is confident. The sequenced DNA: TGTGCCAGCTCACCATCTCCTGCGACGGACGAGCAGTACTTC. It translates to CASSPSPATDEQYF.